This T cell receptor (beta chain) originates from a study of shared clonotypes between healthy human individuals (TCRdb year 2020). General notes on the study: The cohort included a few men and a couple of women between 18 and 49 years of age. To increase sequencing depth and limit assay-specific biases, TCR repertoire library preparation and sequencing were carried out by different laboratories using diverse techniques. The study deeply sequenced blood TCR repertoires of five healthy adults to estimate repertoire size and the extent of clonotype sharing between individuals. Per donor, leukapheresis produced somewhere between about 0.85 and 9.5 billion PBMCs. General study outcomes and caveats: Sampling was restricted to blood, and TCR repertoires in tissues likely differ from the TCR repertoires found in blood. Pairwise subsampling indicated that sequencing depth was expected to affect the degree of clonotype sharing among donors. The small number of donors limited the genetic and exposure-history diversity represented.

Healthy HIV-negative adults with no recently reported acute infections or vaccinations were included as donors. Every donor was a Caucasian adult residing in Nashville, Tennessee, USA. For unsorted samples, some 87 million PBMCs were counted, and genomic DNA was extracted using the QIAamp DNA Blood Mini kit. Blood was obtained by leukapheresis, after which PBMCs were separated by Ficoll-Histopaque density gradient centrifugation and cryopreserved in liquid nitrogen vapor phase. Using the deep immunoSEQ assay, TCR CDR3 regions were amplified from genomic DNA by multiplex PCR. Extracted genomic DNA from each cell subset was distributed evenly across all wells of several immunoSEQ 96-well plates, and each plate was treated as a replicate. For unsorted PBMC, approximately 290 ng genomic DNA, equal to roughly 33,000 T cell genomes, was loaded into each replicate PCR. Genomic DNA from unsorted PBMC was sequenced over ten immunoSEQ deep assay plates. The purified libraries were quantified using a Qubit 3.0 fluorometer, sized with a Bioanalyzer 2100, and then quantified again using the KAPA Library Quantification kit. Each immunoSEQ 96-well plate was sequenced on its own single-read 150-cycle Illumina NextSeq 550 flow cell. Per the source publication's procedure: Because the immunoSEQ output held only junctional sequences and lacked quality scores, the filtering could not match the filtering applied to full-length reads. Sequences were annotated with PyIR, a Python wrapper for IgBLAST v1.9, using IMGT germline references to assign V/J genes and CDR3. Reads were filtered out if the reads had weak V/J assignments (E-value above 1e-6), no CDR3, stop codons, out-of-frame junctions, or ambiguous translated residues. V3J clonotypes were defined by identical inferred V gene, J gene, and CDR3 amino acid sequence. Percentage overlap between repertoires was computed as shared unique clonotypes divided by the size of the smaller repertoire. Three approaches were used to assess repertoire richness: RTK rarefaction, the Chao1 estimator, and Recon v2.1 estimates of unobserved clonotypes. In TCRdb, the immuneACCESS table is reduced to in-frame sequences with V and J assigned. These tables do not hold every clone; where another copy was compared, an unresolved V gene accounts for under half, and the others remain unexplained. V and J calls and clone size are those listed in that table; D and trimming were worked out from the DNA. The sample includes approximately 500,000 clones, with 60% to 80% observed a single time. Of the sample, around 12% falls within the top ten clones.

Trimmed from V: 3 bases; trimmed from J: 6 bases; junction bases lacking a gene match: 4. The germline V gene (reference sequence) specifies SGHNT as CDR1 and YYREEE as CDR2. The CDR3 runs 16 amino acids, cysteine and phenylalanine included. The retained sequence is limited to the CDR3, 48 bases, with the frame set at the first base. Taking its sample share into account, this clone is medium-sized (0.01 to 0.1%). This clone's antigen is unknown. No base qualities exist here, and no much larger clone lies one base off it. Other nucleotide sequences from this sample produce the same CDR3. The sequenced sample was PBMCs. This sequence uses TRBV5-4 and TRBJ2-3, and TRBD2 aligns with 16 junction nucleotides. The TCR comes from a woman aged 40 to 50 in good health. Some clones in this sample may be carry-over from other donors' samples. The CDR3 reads CASSSGLAGGRDTQYF. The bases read TGTGCCAGCAGCTCGGGACTAGCGGGAGGGAGGGATACGCAGTATTTT.